This T cell receptor beta chain was sequenced during a study of cytomegalovirus exposure and HLA in healthy donors. The PCR had 60 Vbeta and 13 Jbeta primers. The repertoire was sequenced with immunoSEQ multiplex PCR; TCRdb's copy has only in-frame clones and lacks some. This sample has some 110,000 clones, with around 71% found just once. There are 16 residues in the CDR3. The junction had 10 bases not matched to a gene; V was cut back by 5 bases and J by 0 bases. Germline loops: CDR1 LNHNV, CDR2 YYDKDF (reference sequence). The sequence was collected from a boy aged 5 to 17 in good health and CMV-seronegative. The sequencing input was PBMCs. This chain joins TRBV15 and TRBJ2-7; 7 bases are a match to TRBD1. For the CDR3, the DNA is TGTGCCACCAGCCTTGGGAGAGAGGGGGCCTCCTACGAGCAGTACTTC. As protein: CATSLGREGASYEQYF.